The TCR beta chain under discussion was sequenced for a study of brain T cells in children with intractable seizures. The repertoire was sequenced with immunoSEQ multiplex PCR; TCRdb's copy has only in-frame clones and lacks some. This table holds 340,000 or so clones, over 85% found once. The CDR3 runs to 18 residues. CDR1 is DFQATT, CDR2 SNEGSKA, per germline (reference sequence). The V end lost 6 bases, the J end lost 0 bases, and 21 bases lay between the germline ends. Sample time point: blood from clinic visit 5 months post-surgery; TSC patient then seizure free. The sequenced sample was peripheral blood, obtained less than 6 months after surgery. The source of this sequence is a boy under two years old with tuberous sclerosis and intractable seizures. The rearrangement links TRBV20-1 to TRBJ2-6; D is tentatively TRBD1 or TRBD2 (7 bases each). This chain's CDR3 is CSASVGRGPSSGANVLTF. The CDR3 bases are TGCAGTGCCAGTGTAGGGAGGGGGCCAAGCTCTGGGGCCAACGTCCTGACTTTC.